The entry below describes one TCR beta chain. What it binds is unknown. For the second PCR, which ran for 7 to 11 cycles, a sample-barcoded 5' primer and a J-beta primer mix were used. Through a template-switch adaptor with 12 random nucleotides, each cDNA molecule received a tag. Every individual sample yielded 2.5 million or more paired-end reads (each containing CDR3). TCRdb re-derived calls from the 5' RACE reads in MiXCR, one entry per CDR3 protein. The data show around 800,000 distinct CDR3 sequences, roughly 46% seen once. This sample stems from a study of blood T cells in healthy people across ages. Per-sample PBMC isolation yielded at least 6.5 million cells. Study results and caveats: Diversity was higher, and naive CD4+ cells more numerous, in long-lived donors than in aged donors.

Germline V gene sequence: CDR1 SQVTM, CDR2 ANQGSEA. The CDR3 consists of 15 residues. After removal of 0 bases from V and 7 bases from J, the junction contained 8 bases not matched to a gene. This clonotype originated in an elderly man in good health. The chain couples TRBV29-1 to TRBJ2-7; 11 nucleotides match TRBD2. Sequences were obtained from blood. The CDR3: CSVEDRLAGGYEQYF. In nucleotides, the CDR3 is TGCAGCGTTGAAGATCGGCTAGCGGGAGGTTATGAGCAGTACTTC.